Shown below are 20 T cell receptor beta chains from a single sample sequenced in a study of identifying expanded T cells in peripheral blood. Profiling relied on immunoSEQ multiplex PCR, and the TCRdb table lists in-frame clones only, not all of them. The sample consists of 85,000 to 90,000 clones, approximately 86% of them appearing once. Sequences were obtained from blood. The receptor source for this set is a person aged 18-70 years in good health.

The chain uses TRBV19 and TRBJ1-4, with TRBD1 as a possible D gene (6 bases). Trimming left V 5 bases short and J 5 bases short, with 9 bases between. This CDR3 has 13 amino acids. Germline V lookup: CDR1 LNHDA, CDR2 SQIVND (reference sequence). The CDR3 region is CASSRGGNEKLFF. The CDR3 bases are TGTGCCAGTAGTCGAGGGGGGAATGAAAAACTGTTTTTT.

The V and J genes are TRBV6-5 and TRBJ1-1, with no clear D. CDR3 size: 15 residues. Trimming removed 6 bases at V and 2 bases at J, with 16 bases between. CDR1 MNHEY and CDR2 SVGAGI come from the germline V gene. CDR3 amino acids: CASSSLGRRNTEAFF. CDR3 sequence (DNA): TGTGCCAGCAGCTCTTTGGGGAGACGAAACACTGAAGCTTTCTTT.

This clone was counted a single time. V is TRBV27 and J is TRBJ1-6; D not resolved. This CDR3 has 13 residues. CDR1 is MNHEY, CDR2 SMNVEV, per germline (reference sequence). V was pared by 8 bases and J by 4 bases, with 9 bases between. CDR3 amino acids: CASRTAYNSPLHF. The CDR3 DNA follows: TGTGCCAGCCGGACCGCATATAATTCACCCCTCCACTTT.

A single count supports this clone. This sequence joins TRBV11-3 and TRBJ2-3; TRBD2 is a possible D gene (6 bases). The CDR3 is 14 amino acids. The V and J ends lost 1 base and 3 bases respectively, with 8 bases between them. Germline CDR1 is SGHNT and CDR2 is YENEEA. The DNA for the CDR3 is TGTGCCAGCAGCTTAGGGACTATGACAGATACGCAGTATTTT. It translates to CASSLGTMTDTQYF.

The chain combines TRBV6-5 with TRBJ1-1; 7 nucleotides match TRBD1. Trimming took 3 bases from V and 5 from J; bases not matched to a gene: 12. CDR3 length: 16 amino acids. CDR1 and CDR2 (germline): MNHEY, SVGAGI. CDR3 nucleotide sequence: TGTGCCAGCAGTTATCACTTAGCAGGGGGAAGGACTGAAGCTTTCTTT. This sequence encodes CASSYHLAGGRTEAFF.

The chain recombines TRBV2 with TRBJ1-3, with D tentatively TRBD1 (6 bases). Trimming shortened V by 7 bases and J by 0 bases, and 13 bases separated the two germline ends. The CDR3 has 15 amino acids. The V gene's germline CDR1 is SNHLY and CDR2 FYNNEI. CDR3 region: CASTPGHISGNTIYF. CDR3 DNA: TGTGCCAGCACCCCGGGACACATCTCTGGAAACACCATATATTTT.

This clone was counted once. This chain joins TRBV5-4 and TRBJ2-7; 12 bases agree with TRBD1. The V and J ends lost 9 bases and 3 bases, in that order; junction bases with no gene match: 10. This CDR3 is 15 amino acids long. The germline V gene encodes CDR1 SGHNT and CDR2 YYREEE (reference sequence). For the CDR3, the DNA is TGTGCCACCGCATGGGGACAGGGGGCCGGCTACGAGCAGTACTTC. Translating it yields CATAWGQGAGYEQYF.

This clone was seen a single time. CDR3 amino acids: CASSLFQVRNEQFF. The CDR3 nucleotides read TGTGCCAGCAGTTTATTTCAGGTCCGCAATGAGCAGTTCTTC. The chain employs TRBV27 and TRBJ2-1, with D uncertain. Germline V gene lookup returns CDR1 MNHEY and CDR2 SMNVEV (reference sequence). Trimming left V 1 base short and J 6 bases short, with 10 bases between. The CDR3 loop spans 14 amino acids.

J is TRBJ1-1 and V is TRBV11-1; D is ambiguous. V gave up 5 bases and J gave up 1 base, with 11 bases separating them. The CDR3 is made up of 14 amino acids. Germline CDR1 is SGHAT and CDR2 is FQDESV (reference sequence). The CDR3 here is CASSTWVGNTEAFF. The CDR3, as DNA: TGTGCCAGCAGCACGTGGGTTGGGAACACTGAAGCTTTCTTT.

This chain joins TRBV7-9 and TRBJ2-5; the D is unclear. This CDR3 contains 13 residues. Germline CDR1 is SEHNR and CDR2 is FQNEAQ (reference sequence). Deletions cut 5 bases from V and 5 bases from J, with 12 bases between. The CDR3 DNA is TGTGCCAGCAGCGAGTCGTTTAGGGAGACCCAGTACTTC. It encodes CASSESFRETQYF. Supplemented by reference TRBV7-9 and TRBJ2-5, the full variable domain reads DTGVSQNPRHKITKRGQNVTFRCDPISEHNRLYWYRQTLGQGPEFLTYFQNEAQLEKSRLLSDRFSAERPKGSFSTLEIQRTEQGDSAMYLCASSESFRETQYFGPGTRLLVL.

This chain uses TRBV11-3 with TRBJ1-1; 7 nucleotides agree with TRBD1. Germline CDR1 and CDR2: SGHNT and YENEEA. V was pared by 6 bases and J by 3 bases, with 4 bases of the junction left unmatched. The CDR3 has 13 amino acids. For the CDR3, the DNA is TGTGCCAGCAGTCTAACAGGGGACACTGAAGCTTTCTTT. Translated, it gives CASSLTGDTEAFF.

This clone turned up a few times. J is TRBJ1-1 and V is TRBV29-1, with D uncertain. This CDR3 spans 13 amino acids. The germline CDR1 and CDR2 sequences are SQVTM and ANQGSEA. The germline V and J ends were trimmed by 5 bases and 5 bases, with 15 bases remaining between them. CDR3 protein: CSVNRVQRTEAFF. CDR3 bases: TGCAGCGTTAACCGGGTCCAGAGGACTGAAGCTTTCTTT.

V and J are TRBV19 and TRBJ1-5; TRBD1 aligns across 10 bases. Germline lookup yields CDR1 LNHDA and CDR2 SQIVND (reference sequence). V lost 5 bases, J lost 0 bases, and 13 bases stayed unmatched. The CDR3 is made up of 19 amino acids. This CDR3 reads CASSPRDRGMVYSNQPQHF. As DNA, the CDR3 is TGTGCCAGTAGTCCCAGGGACAGGGGTATGGTTTATAGCAATCAGCCCCAGCATTTT.

The J gene is TRBJ1-1, the V gene TRBV7-2; 9 nucleotides agree with TRBD1. CDR3 length: 14 residues. The V gene's germline CDR1 is SGHTA and CDR2 FQGNSA. V shed 4 bases, J shed 10 bases, and the junction held 10 bases outside the gene matches. In nucleotides, the CDR3 is TGTGCCAGCAGCTCACCGGGGACAGGGACTCGAGCTTTCTTT. Translating it yields CASSSPGTGTRAFF. Full variable domain (rest looked up from reference TRBV7-2 and TRBJ1-1): GAGVSQSPSNKVTEKGKDVELRCDPISGHTALYWYRQSLGQGLEFLIYFQGNSAPDKSGLPSDRFSAERTGGSVSTLTIQRTQQEDSAVYLCASSSPGTGTRAFFGQGTRLTVV.

The chain links TRBV2 to TRBJ2-3, with D possibly TRBD2 on 6 matching bases. Germline V gene sequence: CDR1 SNHLY, CDR2 FYNNEI. V shed 5 bases and J shed 3 bases, with 18 bases lying between them. The CDR3 length is 16 residues. The CDR3 is CASSSIWGLRTDTQYF. CDR3 nucleotides: TGTGCCAGCAGTAGTATATGGGGACTGAGGACAGATACGCAGTATTTT.

The CDR3 DNA sequence: TGTGCCACCAGCAGCCTTTCACAGGGTCAGGATTATGGCTACACCTTC. Encoded protein: CATSSLSQGQDYGYTF. The J gene is TRBJ1-2, the V gene TRBV15, with D perhaps TRBD1 (6 bases). This CDR3 spans 16 amino acids. Trimming took 3 bases from V and 5 from J, leaving 19 bases between them. Germline CDR1 is LNHNV and CDR2 is YYDKDF (reference sequence). Full variable domain (remainder filled in from reference TRBV15 and TRBJ1-2): DAMVIQNPRYQVTQFGKPVTLSCSQTLNHNVMYWYQQKSSQAPKLLFHYYDKDFNNEADTPDNFQSRRPNTSFCFLDIRSPGLGDTAMYLCATSSLSQGQDYGYTFGSGTRLTVV.

The CDR3 loop is CASSPLKEYAGNTIYF. As DNA, the CDR3 is TGCGCCAGCAGTCCCTTAAAGGAGTACGCTGGAAACACCATATATTTT. The rearrangement uses TRBV23-1 and TRBJ1-3, with D unclear. TRBV23-1 is identified as an open reading frame with a role that is uncertain. The V end lost 4 bases, the J end lost 2 bases, and 15 bases lay between the germline ends. This CDR3 is built from 16 residues.

The CDR3 reads CASSDYPGHRNTGELFF. The CDR3, as DNA: TGTGCCAGCAGCGATTACCCGGGACACCGGAACACCGGGGAGCTGTTTTTT. J is TRBJ2-2 and V is TRBV28, with D maybe TRBD1 (6 bases). The CDR3 is 17 residues long. Trimming pared 6 bases from V and 1 base from J, leaving 18 bases between. Germline V gives CDR1 MDHEN, CDR2 SYDVKM.

This chain connects TRBV11-2 to TRBJ1-2; tentatively, D is TRBD1 (6 bases). The V gene's germline CDR1 is SGHAT and CDR2 FQNNGV. CDR3 size: 15 residues. Trimming removed 5 bases from V and 11 bases from J, with 24 bases in between. The chain's CDR3 is CASSTQTGLRQEYTF. CDR3 in DNA: TGTGCCAGCAGCACGCAGACCGGTTTGCGACAGGAGTACACCTTC.

As to this clone: This sample also contains other DNA sequences that code for the same CDR3. The V call is TRBV9, the J call TRBJ2-1; TRBD1 matches 7 bases. Trimming removed 0 bases from V and 4 bases from J; junction bases left unmatched: 1. CDR1 is SGDLS and CDR2 is YYNGEE in the germline V gene. The CDR3 runs 14 residues. The CDR3 DNA sequence: TGTGCCAGCAGCGTAGGGGACAGTTACAATGAGCAGTTCTTC. It translates to CASSVGDSYNEQFF.